These 9 T cell receptor beta chains originate from one sample sequenced in a study of tumor-infiltrating lymphocytes in primary liver carcinoma. Reverse transcription of about 500 ng total RNA with a constant-region primer produced TCR beta cDNA. What produced the TCR beta libraries was three nested multiplex PCR rounds using slightly modified ARM-PCR. TRBV1-TRBV30 forward primers paired with a C-beta reverse primer were used in the first two PCR rounds, which ran approximately 10 cycles each. TCRdb re-called the multiplex PCR reads with MiXCR, one entry per CDR3 protein. Among about 210,000 distinct CDR3 sequences listed, almost 65% were seen once. Germline DNA was also extracted, and blood RNA was taken from unsorted whole blood. The sample was peripheral blood. Receptor source: a woman in her sixties or seventies with primary liver carcinoma and hepatitis B virus infection.

This clonotype was recorded a few times. The junction does not match germline at one end; this may be a read error. The chain joins TRBV6-5 to TRBJ2-1; D not certain. This CDR3 is 12 amino acids long. The germline gives CDR1 MNHEY, CDR2 SVGAGI. The CDR3 protein is CASRGSYIEQFF. As DNA, the CDR3 is TGTGCCAGCAGGGGCAGCTACATTGAGCAGTTCTTC.

Of note for this clonotype: A much more abundant neighbour one base away suggests this may be a read error. The genes are TRBV10-3 and TRBJ1-5; 8 bases agree with TRBD1. Per the germline V gene, CDR1 is ENHRY and CDR2 is SYGVKD. The CDR3 runs to 17 residues. V lost 4 bases and J lost 1; bases outside the gene matches: 9. CDR3 bases: TGTGCCATCAGTGCCGGACAGGGCAGATCGAGCAATCAGCCCCAGCATTTT. This encodes CAISAGQGRSSNQPQHF.

The chain recombines TRBV12-3 or TRBV12-4 with TRBJ1-1, with D possibly being TRBD1 (6 bases). V lost 2 bases, J lost 4 bases, and 17 bases lay in between. This CDR3 has 16 amino acids. The DNA for the CDR3 is TGTGCCAGCAGTTTAAGGGCCTACCAGGGGATCACTGAAGCTTTCTTT. This gives the protein CASSLRAYQGITEAFF.

This chain uses TRBV5-4 with TRBJ2-7; D possibly corresponds to TRBD2 (6 bases). Germline V gene lookup returns CDR1 SGHNT and CDR2 YYREEE (reference sequence). The CDR3 length is 14 residues. The germline V and J ends were trimmed by 3 bases and 2 bases, with 12 bases remaining between them. The CDR3 reads CASSSRDFPYEQYF. In DNA, the CDR3 is TGTGCCAGCAGCTCAAGGGACTTCCCCTACGAGCAGTACTTC.

This clonotype has ten or more counts. The chain combines TRBV6-1 with TRBJ1-5; D gene ambiguous. Trimming stripped 1 base from V and 0 bases from J, with 16 bases between. The germline CDR1 and CDR2 sequences are MNHNS and SASEGT. CDR3 length equals 18 residues. CDR3 in amino acids: CASSEDGQDFYSNQPQHF. The CDR3 coding sequence is TGTGCCAGCAGTGAAGACGGGCAGGATTTTTATAGCAATCAGCCCCAGCATTTT.

This chain uses TRBV7-9 with TRBJ2-1; 7 nucleotides align to TRBD1. The CDR3 extends over 13 amino acids. The J segment lost 13 bases and the V segment lost 5 bases, leaving 11 bases of the junction unmatched. CDR1 SEHNR and CDR2 FQNEAQ come from the germline V gene (reference sequence). Written as DNA, the CDR3 is TGTGCCAGCAGCCCCCCTTCTAGACAGGGCCAGTTCTTC. Protein product: CASSPPSRQGQFF.

Worth noting for this clonotype: The junction departs from the called germline gene at one end, perhaps through a read error. This chain joins TRBV29-1 and TRBJ2-1; 7 bases are a match to TRBD2. The CDR3 consists of 13 residues. Germline loops: CDR1 SQVTM, CDR2 ANQGSEA. CDR3: CSVAGLEGDEQFF. The CDR3 region has the DNA TGCAGCGTTGCAGGACTAGAGGGAGACGAGCAGTTTTTC.

This clonotype occurred a few times. The chain joins TRBV13 to TRBJ2-1, with 8 positions matching TRBD2. The ends lost 0 bases at V and 9 bases at J; junction bases unmatched: 7. Germline assignment: CDR1 PRHDT and CDR2 FYEKMQ (reference sequence). The CDR3 totals 15 residues. The CDR3 loop reads CASSLGSGSKGEQFF. The CDR3 DNA follows: TGTGCCAGCAGCTTAGGAAGCGGGAGCAAGGGTGAGCAGTTCTTC. Looking up the rest from reference TRBV13 and TRBJ2-1 gives the full variable domain: AAGVIQSPRHLIKEKRETATLKCYPIPRHDTVYWYQQGPGQDPQFLISFYEKMQSDKGSIPDRFSAQQFSDYHSELNMSSLELGDSALYFCASSLGSGSKGEQFFGPGTRLTVL.

The chain is built from TRBV5-4 and TRBJ2-2; no definite D call. V shed 0 bases and J shed 1 base, with 16 bases lying between them. This CDR3 is built from 18 residues. In germline, CDR1 is SGHNT, CDR2 YYREEE (reference sequence). DNA of the CDR3: TGTGCCAGCAGCTTGGGAGGTGGCAAGGGCATGAACACCGGGGAGCTGTTTTTT. It is translated as CASSLGGGKGMNTGELFF.